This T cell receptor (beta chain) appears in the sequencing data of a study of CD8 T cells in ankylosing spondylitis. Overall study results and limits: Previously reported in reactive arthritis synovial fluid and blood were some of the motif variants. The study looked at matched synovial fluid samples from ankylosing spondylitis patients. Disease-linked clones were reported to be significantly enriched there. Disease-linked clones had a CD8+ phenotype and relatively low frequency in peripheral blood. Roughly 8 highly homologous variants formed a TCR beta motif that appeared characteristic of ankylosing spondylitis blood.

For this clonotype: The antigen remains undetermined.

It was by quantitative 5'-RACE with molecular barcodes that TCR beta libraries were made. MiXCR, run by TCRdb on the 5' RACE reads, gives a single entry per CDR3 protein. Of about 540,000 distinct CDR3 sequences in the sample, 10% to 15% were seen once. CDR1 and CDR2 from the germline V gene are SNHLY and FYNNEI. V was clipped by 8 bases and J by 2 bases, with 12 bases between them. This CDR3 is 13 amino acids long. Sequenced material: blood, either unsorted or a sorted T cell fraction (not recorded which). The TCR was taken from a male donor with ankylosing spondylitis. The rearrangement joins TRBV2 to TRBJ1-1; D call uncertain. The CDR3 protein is CASPHEGNTEAFF. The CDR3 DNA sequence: TGTGCCAGCCCCCACGAGGGAAACACTGAAGCTTTCTTT.